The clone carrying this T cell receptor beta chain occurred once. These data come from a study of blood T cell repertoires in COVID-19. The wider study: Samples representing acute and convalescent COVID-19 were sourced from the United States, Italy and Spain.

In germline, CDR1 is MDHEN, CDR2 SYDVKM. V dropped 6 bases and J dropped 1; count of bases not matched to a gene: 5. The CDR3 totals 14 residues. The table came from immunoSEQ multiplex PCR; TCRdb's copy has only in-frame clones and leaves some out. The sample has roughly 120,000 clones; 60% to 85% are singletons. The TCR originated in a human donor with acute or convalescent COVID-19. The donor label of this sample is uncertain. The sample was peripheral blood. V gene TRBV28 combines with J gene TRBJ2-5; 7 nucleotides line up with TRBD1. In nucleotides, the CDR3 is TGTGCCAGCAGACGGACAGGATTCCAAGAGACCCAGTACTTC. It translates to CASRRTGFQETQYF.